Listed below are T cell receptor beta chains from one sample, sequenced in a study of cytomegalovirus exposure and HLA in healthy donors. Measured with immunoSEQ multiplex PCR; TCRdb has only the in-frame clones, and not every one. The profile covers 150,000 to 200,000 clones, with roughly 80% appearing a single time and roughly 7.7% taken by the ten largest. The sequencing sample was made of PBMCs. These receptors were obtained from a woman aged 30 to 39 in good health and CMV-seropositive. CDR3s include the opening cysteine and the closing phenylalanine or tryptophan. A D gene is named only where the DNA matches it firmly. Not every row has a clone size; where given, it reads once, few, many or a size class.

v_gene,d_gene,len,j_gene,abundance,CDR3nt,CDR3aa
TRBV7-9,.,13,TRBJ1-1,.,TGTGCCAGCAGCCGCGAGATGAACACTGAAGCTTTCTTT,CASSREMNTEAFF
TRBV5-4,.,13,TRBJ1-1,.,TGTGCCAGCAGCTTGGACTCCGGGTGGAGAGCTTTCTTT,CASSLDSGWRAFF
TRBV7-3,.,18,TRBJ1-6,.,TGTGCCAGCGTCTCCTACCGTCGGGGGAGGTCTTATAATTCACCCCTCCACTTT,CASVSYRRGRSYNSPLHF
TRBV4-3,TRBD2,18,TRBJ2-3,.,TGCGCCAGCAGCCAAGAAATGTGGACTAGCGGGGGCACAGATACGCAGTATTTT,CASSQEMWTSGGTDTQYF
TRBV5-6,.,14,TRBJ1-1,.,TGTGCCAGCAGTCCCTTGGCGGGGGCAACTGAAGCTTTCTTT,CASSPLAGATEAFF
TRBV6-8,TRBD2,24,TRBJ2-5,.,TGTGCCAGCAGTTGCCTACCCGGGGCTAGCGGGAATTCTAAAGCACTTAAGATCCAAGAGACCCAGTACTTC,CASSCLPGASGNSKALKIQETQYF
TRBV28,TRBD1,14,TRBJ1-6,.,TGTGCCAGCAGGTCCCAGGGGGGTAATTCACCCCTCCACTTT,CASRSQGGNSPLHF
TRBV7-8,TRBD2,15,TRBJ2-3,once,TGTGCCACCGGACCAGCGGGGGGTGACACAGATACGCAGTATTTT,CATGPAGGDTDTQYF
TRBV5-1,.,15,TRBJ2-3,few,TGCGCCAGCAGCTTGGCCGACTACTCCACAGATACGCAGTATTTT,CASSLADYSTDTQYF
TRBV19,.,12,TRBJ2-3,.,TGTGCCAGTAGTTTGCTCGGGGATACGCAGTATTTT,CASSLLGDTQYF
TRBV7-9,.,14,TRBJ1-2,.,TGTGCCAGCAGCTCGCGTGGGGGGACCTATGGCTACACCTTC,CASSSRGGTYGYTF
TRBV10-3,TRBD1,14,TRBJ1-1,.,TGTGCCATCAATCCGACAGGGGGTGGCACTGAAGCTTTCTTT,CAINPTGGGTEAFF
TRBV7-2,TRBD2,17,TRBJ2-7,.,TGTGCCAGCAGTCTCGGACTAGCCTCTACCTACTCCTACGAGCAGTACTTC,CASSLGLASTYSYEQYF
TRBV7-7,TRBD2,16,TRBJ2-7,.,TGTGCCAGCAGCTTAGAAGGGACGGGGGGACTCTACGAGCAGTACTTC,CASSLEGTGGLYEQYF
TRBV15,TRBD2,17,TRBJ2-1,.,TGTGCCACCAGCAGACACCAACTAGCGGGGGAGGCTAATGAGCAGTTCTTC,CATSRHQLAGEANEQFF
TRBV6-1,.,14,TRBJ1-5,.,TGTGCCAGCAGTCTAGGGGGTATTTGGCAGCCCCAGCATTTT,CASSLGGIWQPQHF
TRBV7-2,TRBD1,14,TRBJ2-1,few,TGTGCCAGCAGCATACGGACAGGGTGGGATGAGCAGTTCTTC,CASSIRTGWDEQFF
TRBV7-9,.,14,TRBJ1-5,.,TGTGCCAGCAGCTTTGTCCCAGGGGACCAGCCCCAGCATTTT,CASSFVPGDQPQHF
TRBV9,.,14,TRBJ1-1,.,TGTGCCAGCAGCGTAGTGGCAGAGAACACTGAAGCTTTCTTT,CASSVVAENTEAFF
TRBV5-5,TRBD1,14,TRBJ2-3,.,TGTGCCAGCAGACCGGGACAGGTTTCTTATACGCAGTATTTT,CASRPGQVSYTQYF
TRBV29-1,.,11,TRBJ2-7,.,TGCAGCGTTGAAGATAACGGTTTTCAGTACTTC,CSVEDNGFQYF
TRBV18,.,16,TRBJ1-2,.,TGTGCCAGCTCCCTAACGGGGGTCAATAGCCTAGCGGGCTACACCTTC,CASSLTGVNSLAGYTF
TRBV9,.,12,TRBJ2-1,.,TGTGCCAGCAGCGTAGAGGGGGATGAGCAGTTCTTC,CASSVEGDEQFF
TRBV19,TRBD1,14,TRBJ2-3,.,TGTGCCAGTAGGTTCACAGGGGAACTAGATACGCAGTATTTT,CASRFTGELDTQYF
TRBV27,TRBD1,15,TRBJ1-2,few,TGTGCCAGCAGTACCAGGACAGGGGGCAACTATGGCTACACCTTC,CASSTRTGGNYGYTF
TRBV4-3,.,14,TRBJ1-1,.,TGCGCCAGCAGCCAAGGAATGGCAGGGCTCGAAGCTTTCTTT,CASSQGMAGLEAFF
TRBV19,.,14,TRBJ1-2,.,TGTGCCAGTAGTATAGGAGGGATGGTTGGTGGCTACACCTTC,CASSIGGMVGGYTF
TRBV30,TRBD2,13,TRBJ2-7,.,TGTGCCTGGAGTGTAGCGGGGGGGGCCGAGCAGTACTTC,CAWSVAGGAEQYF
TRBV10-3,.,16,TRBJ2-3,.,TGTGCCATCAGTGCCAGGGGTCTACCTAGCACAGATACGCAGTATTTT,CAISARGLPSTDTQYF
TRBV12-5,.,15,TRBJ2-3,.,TGTGCTAGTGGTCCCCCCGCGACAGTTTCAGATACGCAGTATTTT,CASGPPATVSDTQYF
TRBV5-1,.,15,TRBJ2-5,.,TGCGCCAGCAGCTTGGCTGGGAGTATACAAGAGACCCAGTACTTC,CASSLAGSIQETQYF
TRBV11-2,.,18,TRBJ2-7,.,TGTGCCAGCAGCTTAAACATCGTTGCCAGGAAGAGCTCCTACGAGCAGTACTTC,CASSLNIVARKSSYEQYF
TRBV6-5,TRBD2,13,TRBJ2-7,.,TGTGCCAGCAAGACTAGCGGGGGGGACGAGCAGTACTTC,CASKTSGGDEQYF
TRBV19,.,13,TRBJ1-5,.,TGTGCCAGTAGAGACAATAGCAATCAGCCCCAGCATTTT,CASRDNSNQPQHF
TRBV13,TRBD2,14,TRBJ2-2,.,TGTGCCAGCAGCCGGGGGGGGAACACCGGGGAGCTGTTTTTT,CASSRGGNTGELFF